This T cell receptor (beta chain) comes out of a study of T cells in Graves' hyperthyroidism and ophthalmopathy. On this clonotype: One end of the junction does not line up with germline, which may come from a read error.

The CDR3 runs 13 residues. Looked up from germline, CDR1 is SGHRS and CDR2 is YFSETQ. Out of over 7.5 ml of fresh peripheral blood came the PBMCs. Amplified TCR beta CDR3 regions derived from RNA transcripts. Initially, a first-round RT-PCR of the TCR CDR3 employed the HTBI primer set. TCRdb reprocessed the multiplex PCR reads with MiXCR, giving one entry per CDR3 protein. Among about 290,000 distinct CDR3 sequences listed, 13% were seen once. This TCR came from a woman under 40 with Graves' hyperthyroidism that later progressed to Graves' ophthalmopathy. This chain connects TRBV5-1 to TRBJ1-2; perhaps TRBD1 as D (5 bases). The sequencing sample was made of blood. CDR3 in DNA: TGTGCCAGCGAGAGGGGCCTCCGGGATGGCTACACCTTC. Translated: CASERGLRDGYTF.